Reported below is one T cell receptor (beta chain). The data belong to a study of blood T cell repertoires in COVID-19. TCRdb's table, derived via immunoSEQ multiplex PCR, lists solely in-frame clones and lacks some. This sample yields over 200,000 clones, of which about nine tenths are seen a single time; about a sixth belongs to the top ten. Individuals drawn from under 30 US areas were roughly 18 to 89 years old. The CDR3 runs 13 residues. Germline V CDR1 and CDR2: MNHEY, SMNVEV (reference sequence). V lost 4 bases to trimming and J lost 5 bases; unmatched junction nucleotides: 2. The receptor's source is a man between 18 and 29 years old who had recovered from COVID-19. The sequenced material came from PBMCs or T cells enriched from blood (not recorded which). The J gene is TRBJ1-5, the V gene TRBV27, with TRBD1 matching 7 bases. CDR3 bases: TGTGCCAGCAGTTATCAGGGGGATCAGCCCCAGCATTTT. Its translation is CASSYQGDQPQHF.